Each of the 21 T cell receptor beta chains below was sequenced from the same sample in a study of T cells after yellow fever vaccination (dated by TCRdb to between 2018 and 2020). The label giving this sample's treatment or condition can be read as: live attenuated yellow fever vaccine strain. Library preparation used 5' RACE. Sequenced on an Illumina HiSeq 2500. TCRdb handled the public reads itself, with Q25 trimming in fastp and clone calling in MiXCR, and kept productive beta chains. Identical CDR3 proteins give one entry, which carries the most common genes and DNA. For this sample the table gives 450,000 to 600,000 distinct CDR3 sequences, of which approximately 13% were detected only once. Roughly 13% of the sample lies in the top ten. The source was PBMCs, collected on the day of the yellow fever booster vaccination. All receptors come from a man aged 25-40 years who received the YFV17D yellow fever vaccine.

A few counts support this clonotype. The chain joins TRBV28 to TRBJ1-2, with D possibly matching TRBD1 (5 bases). V was shortened by 2 bases and J by 9 bases, with 10 bases between the two germline ends. Germline V gene sequence: CDR1 MDHEN, CDR2 SYDVKM. The CDR3 covers 12 residues. The CDR3, as DNA: TGTGCCAGCAGTTTAGGCAGGGATCGCTACACCTTC. Encoded protein: CASSLGRDRYTF.

The genes are TRBV29-1 and TRBJ2-5; D is unclear. Germline V gives CDR1 SQVTM, CDR2 ANQGSEA. This CDR3 comprises 12 residues. Trimming removed 5 bases at V and 3 bases at J, with 10 bases between. DNA of the CDR3: TGCAGCGTTAAATCCCTGGAAGAGACCCAGTACTTC. This codes for CSVKSLEETQYF.

The chain has TRBV30 and TRBJ1-3; D is uncertain. V lost 0 bases and J lost 1, with 10 bases in between. The germline V gene has CDR1 GTSNPN and CDR2 SVGIG (reference sequence). This CDR3 is 15 amino acids long. The CDR3 region has the DNA TGTGCCTGGAGTGTAATCTGGGGATCTGGAAACACCATATATTTT. As protein: CAWSVIWGSGNTIYF.

This clonotype came up a few times. The chain has TRBV20-1 and TRBJ1-1; D is uncertain. CDR1 is DFQATT, CDR2 SNEGSKA, per germline (reference sequence). The CDR3 spans 15 residues. V was shortened by 0 bases and J by 8 bases, with 19 bases between the two germline ends. The CDR3 here is CSAREPLVSAGEAFF. CDR3 nucleotides: TGCAGTGCTAGAGAGCCCCTCGTGTCGGCGGGGGAAGCTTTCTTT.

This clonotype was detected a few times. V and J are TRBV19 and TRBJ2-7; 7 nucleotides line up with TRBD1. The germline CDR1 and CDR2 sequences are LNHDA and SQIVND (reference sequence). CDR3 length: 14 residues. Losses at the gene ends were 5 bases for V and 0 bases for J; bases not matched to a gene: 4. The CDR3 sequence is CASSGRDSSYEQYF. DNA of the CDR3: TGTGCCAGTAGTGGCCGGGACAGCTCCTACGAGCAGTACTTC.

This clonotype showed up just a few times. The V and J genes are TRBV20-1 and TRBJ2-2; a weak D match, TRBD2 (5 bases). The germline V and J ends were trimmed by 3 bases and 6 bases, with 14 bases remaining between them. The CDR3 totals 14 residues. The germline V gene encodes CDR1 DFQATT and CDR2 SNEGSKA (reference sequence). The CDR3 protein is CSASGGSDPGELFF. Here the CDR3 DNA reads TGCAGTGCTAGTGGTGGGAGTGACCCCGGGGAGCTGTTTTTT.

This clonotype was recorded a few times. The chain carries TRBV28 and TRBJ2-7; D is unresolved. The CDR3 covers 11 residues. In germline, CDR1 is MDHEN, CDR2 SYDVKM. Between the trimmed V and J ends, which lost 8 bases and 3 bases, there was a span of 8 bases. CDR3 bases: TGTGCCAGCGGGCCTCGCTACGAGCAGTACTTC. Translating gives CASGPRYEQYF.

This clonotype occurred a few times. The gene calls are TRBV20-1 and TRBJ2-1; 12 bases fit TRBD2. The CDR3 length is 13 residues. Germline-derived CDR1 and CDR2 are DFQATT and SNEGSKA (reference sequence). V lost 6 bases, J lost 7 bases, and 4 bases stayed unmatched. The CDR3 nucleotides are TGCAGTGCCTCGACTAGCGGGAGAAATGAGCAGTTCTTC. Translating gives CSASTSGRNEQFF.

The chain links TRBV2 to TRBJ2-3, with no clear D. Trimming took off 10 bases at V and 7 bases at J, with 6 bases between the two ends. Germline V gives CDR1 SNHLY, CDR2 FYNNEI. The CDR3 is 9 amino acids. In nucleotides, the CDR3 is TGTGCCAAAGGGAATACGCAGTATTTT. Translated: CAKGNTQYF.

V is TRBV24-1 and J is TRBJ2-3, with D tentatively TRBD1 or TRBD2 (5 bases each). Germline loops: CDR1 KGHDR, CDR2 SFDVKD. Trimming took off 9 bases at V and 4 bases at J, with 16 bases between the two ends. This CDR3 comprises 14 residues. Here the CDR3 reads CATAGTEEPDTQYF. DNA for the CDR3: TGTGCCACCGCAGGGACGGAGGAGCCAGATACGCAGTATTTT.

CDR3 nucleotide sequence: TGTGCCACCAGTGAAGGGGGGAACTCCTACGAGCAGTACTTC. Its translation is CATSEGGNSYEQYF. The chain couples TRBV24-1 to TRBJ2-7, with D possibly being TRBD1 or TRBD2 (6 bases each). This CDR3 is built from 14 residues. Trimming shortened V by 4 bases and J by 0 bases, and 9 bases separated the two germline ends. Germline V gives CDR1 KGHDR, CDR2 SFDVKD.

This chain joins TRBV6-2 or TRBV6-3 and TRBJ2-1; 9 nucleotides align to TRBD1. V gave up 2 bases and J gave up 12 bases; unmatched junction bases: 11. Germline V gene data show CDR1 as MNHEY and CDR2 as SVGEGT. The CDR3 loop spans 15 amino acids. The CDR3 nucleotides read TGTGCCAGCAGTTACCCCGGGACAGGGACCAGCGGGCAGTTCTTC. Translated, it gives CASSYPGTGTSGQFF.

The chain joins TRBV3-1 to TRBJ2-5; no clear D gene. Germline V gives CDR1 LGHDT, CDR2 YNNKEL (reference sequence). The CDR3 runs 12 residues. Trimming stripped 0 bases from V and 6 bases from J, with 5 bases between. For the CDR3, the DNA is TGTGCCAGCAGCCAAGAAAGGAAGACCCAGTACTTC. Its translation is CASSQERKTQYF.

Written as DNA, the CDR3 is TGTGCCAGCAGCTTGGTAGCGGGAAAGGCCGAGCAGTACTTC. Its translation: CASSLVAGKAEQYF. V is TRBV5-4 and J is TRBJ2-7; TRBD2 matches 8 bases. V shed 0 bases and J 6 bases; nucleotides not matched to a gene: 5. Germline V gene sequence: CDR1 SGHNT, CDR2 YYREEE (reference sequence). The CDR3 is 14 amino acids.

The table lists this clonotype with many counts. The gene calls are TRBV7-9 and TRBJ1-1; D is uncertain. The CDR3 loop spans 14 amino acids. Germline V gene lookup returns CDR1 SEHNR and CDR2 FQNEAQ (reference sequence). The V end was cut by 2 bases, the J end by 1 base, with 8 bases between. CDR3 nucleotides: TGTGCCAGCAGCTTATTCGGGGAGAACACTGAAGCTTTCTTT. As protein: CASSLFGENTEAFF.

This clonotype was seen many times. The J gene is TRBJ2-7, the V gene TRBV20-1; TRBD1 agrees at 9 bases. Trimming at V came to 5 bases and at J to 2 bases, leaving 10 bases not matched to a gene. CDR3 length: 15 residues. Per germline, CDR1 DFQATT and CDR2 SNEGSKA (reference sequence). The CDR3 loop reads CSALAGQGPPYEQYF. CDR3 bases: TGCAGTGCTCTCGCGGGACAGGGTCCCCCCTACGAGCAGTACTTC.

Note on this clonotype: At one end the junction does not follow the germline gene, possibly because of a read error. The V and J genes are TRBV7-9 and TRBJ2-7, with a weak D call TRBD1 (6 bases). CDR1 and CDR2 from the germline V gene are SEHNR and FQNEAQ (reference sequence). The CDR3 contains 13 residues. DNA for the CDR3: TGTGCGAGCAGCCCCGGGACACTGTACGGGCAGTACTTC. Its translation: CASSPGTLYGQYF.

The chain couples TRBV12-3 or TRBV12-4 to TRBJ2-2; possible D gene TRBD2, 5 bases. V lost 3 bases, J lost 6 bases, and 14 bases lay in between. This CDR3 region has 15 residues. This CDR3 is CASSLGGSIAGELFF. The CDR3 DNA sequence: TGTGCCAGCAGTTTGGGTGGGAGTATTGCCGGGGAGCTGTTTTTT.

This clonotype was seen at least ten times. The chain has TRBV7-2 and TRBJ2-1; perhaps D is TRBD1 or TRBD2 (5 bases each). V was shortened by 1 base and J by 4 bases, with 11 bases between the two germline ends. The germline CDR1 and CDR2 sequences are SGHTA and FQGNSA. The CDR3 has 15 amino acids. The chain's CDR3 is CASSLVEWGYNEQFF. CDR3 in DNA: TGTGCCAGCAGCTTAGTGGAATGGGGGTACAATGAGCAGTTCTTC.

This clonotype was seen a handful of times. The chain joins TRBV12-3 or TRBV12-4 to TRBJ2-2, with D unresolved. This CDR3 has 15 amino acids. Trimming pared 1 base from V and 5 bases from J, leaving 11 bases between. The DNA of the CDR3 is TGTGCCAGCAGTTTAGAGTCGGGTAGTACCGGGGAGCTGTTTTTT. Protein: CASSLESGSTGELFF.

The chain combines TRBV28 with TRBJ2-7; TRBD2 is a possible D gene (6 bases). The CDR3 extends over 15 amino acids. The germline V and J ends were trimmed by 5 bases and 5 bases, with 19 bases remaining between them. Germline CDR1 MDHEN, CDR2 SYDVKM. The CDR3 loop is CASSQPRGVRDEQYF. In DNA form, the CDR3 reads TGTGCCAGCAGTCAACCGCGGGGCGTCCGTGACGAGCAGTACTTC.